The T cell receptor beta chain described here comes from a study of T cells in Graves' hyperthyroidism and ophthalmopathy. Researchers took RNA transcripts and amplified the TCR beta CDR3 regions from them. An initial round of RT-PCR targeting the TCR CDR3 relied on the HTBI primer set. TCRdb analysed the multiplex PCR reads with MiXCR anew, one entry per CDR3 protein. The sample lists about 560,000 distinct CDR3 sequences, around 42% occurring once. This clonotype was observed a single time. The receptor was isolated from a woman aged 18-35 years with Graves' hyperthyroidism. Specimen: peripheral blood or thyroid tissue (not recorded which).

The CDR3 spells CASSLLAGGSEQYF. CDR3 nucleotides: TGCGCCAGCAGCTTACTAGCGGGAGGGAGCGAGCAGTACTTC. The chain uses TRBV5-1 and TRBJ2-7, with 13 positions matching TRBD2. This CDR3 region has 14 residues. CDR1 SGHRS and CDR2 YFSETQ come from the germline V gene. Trimming removed 2 bases from V and 6 bases from J; junction bases left unmatched: 2.